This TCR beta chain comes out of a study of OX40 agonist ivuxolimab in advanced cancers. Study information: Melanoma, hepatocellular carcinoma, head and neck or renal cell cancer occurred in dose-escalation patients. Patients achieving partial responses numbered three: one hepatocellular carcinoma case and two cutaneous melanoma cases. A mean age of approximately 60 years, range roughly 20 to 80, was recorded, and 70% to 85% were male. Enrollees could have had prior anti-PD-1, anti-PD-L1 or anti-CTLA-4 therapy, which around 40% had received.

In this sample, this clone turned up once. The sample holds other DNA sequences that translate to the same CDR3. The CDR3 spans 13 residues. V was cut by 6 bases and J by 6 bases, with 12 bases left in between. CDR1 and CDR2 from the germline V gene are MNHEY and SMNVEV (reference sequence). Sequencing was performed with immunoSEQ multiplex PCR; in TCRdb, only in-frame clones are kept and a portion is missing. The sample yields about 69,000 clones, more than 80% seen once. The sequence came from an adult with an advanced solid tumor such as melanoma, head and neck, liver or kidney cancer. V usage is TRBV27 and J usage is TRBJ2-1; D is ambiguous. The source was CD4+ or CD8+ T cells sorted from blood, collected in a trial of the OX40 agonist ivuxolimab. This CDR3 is CASSPLGANEQFF. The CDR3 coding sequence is TGTGCCAGCAGCCCTCTCGGAGCCAATGAGCAGTTCTTC.